The present T cell receptor beta chain was sequenced within a study of blood T cell repertoires in COVID-19. Across the study: Specimens from acute and convalescent COVID-19 originated in the United States, Italy and Spain.

Per the original data handling: Quantification of nucleated cells was approximated via reference gene primer amplification. TCRdb's table, derived via immunoSEQ multiplex PCR, lists solely in-frame clones and lacks some. V, J and clone size derive from that table, while D and trimming were established from the DNA sequence. The table has fewer than 400,000 clones, roughly 88% seen once; the top ten hold over 2%. Study members were between roughly 18 and 100 years old and lived in fewer than 30 US regions. Cohorts were determined from participant-reported clinical history. V lost 11 bases to trimming and J lost 3 bases; unmatched junction nucleotides: 19. The CDR3 has 17 amino acids. Germline V CDR1 and CDR2: LNHDA, SQIVND (reference sequence).

The source is a man between 25 and 39 years old who had recovered from COVID-19. The source material was PBMCs or T cells enriched from blood (not recorded which). The rearrangement uses TRBV19 and TRBJ1-2; 9 bases are a match to TRBD1. CDR3 in amino acids: CASYVEPGQGTYYGYTF. The CDR3 DNA reads TGTGCCTCGTATGTTGAACCCGGACAGGGGACCTACTATGGCTACACCTTC.